The 28 T cell receptor beta chains presented below share a single source sample, sequenced in a study of shared clonotypes between healthy human individuals. Sequencing was performed with immunoSEQ multiplex PCR; in TCRdb, only in-frame clones are kept and a portion is missing. The table includes a few million clones, 85% to 95% detected once. Sequenced sample: naive CD4+ T cells from PBMCs. Noted subset: CD45RA+ positively selected. The receptors were sampled from a man between 18 and 35 years old in good health. Some clones in this sample may be carry-over from other donors' samples.

J is TRBJ1-5 and V is TRBV16; the D gene is possibly TRBD1 (6 bases). The CDR3 runs to 19 residues. V lost 4 bases and J 0 bases, leaving 22 bases between the germline ends. From germline, CDR1 is KGHSY and CDR2 FQNENV. The CDR3 DNA sequence: TGTGCCAGCAGCCGCATCCCGGACAGCGAGATTTATAGCAATCAGCCCCAGCATTTT. Protein: CASSRIPDSEIYSNQPQHF.

As for this clone: At the DNA level, this CDR3 is encoded by other sequences in the same sample as well. The V and J genes are TRBV28 and TRBJ1-5, with D unresolved. This CDR3 region has 15 residues. With 1 base removed from V and 0 bases from J, the gap between germline ends came to 7 bases. Germline CDR1 MDHEN, CDR2 SYDVKM. The CDR3, as DNA: TGTGCCAGCAGTTTATCCGGGTATAGCAATCAGCCCCAGCATTTT. Residues: CASSLSGYSNQPQHF.

The CDR3 nucleotides are TGCGCCAGCAGCCAAGATGTTCAGGGACGGCCAAAAAACATTCAGTACTTC. It is translated as CASSQDVQGRPKNIQYF. The chain combines TRBV4-1 with TRBJ2-4; either TRBD1 or TRBD2 may fit D (5 bases each). CDR1 and CDR2 (germline): MGHRA, YSYEKL. This CDR3 spans 17 amino acids. V was cut by 0 bases and J by 4 bases, with 16 bases left in between.

The rearrangement joins TRBV27 to TRBJ2-2; 9 bases line up with TRBD1. The CDR3 spans 16 residues. Trimming at V came to 6 bases and at J to 3 bases, leaving 8 bases not matched to a gene. CDR1 and CDR2 from the germline V gene are MNHEY and SMNVEV (reference sequence). This chain's CDR3 is CASSYRGRLDTGELFF. Written as DNA, the CDR3 is TGTGCCAGCAGCTACAGGGGGCGGCTCGACACCGGGGAGCTGTTTTTT.

The chain has TRBV5-4 and TRBJ2-7; 11 nucleotides line up with TRBD1. J gave up 5 bases and V 3 bases, and 4 bases lay outside the gene matches. The CDR3 consists of 14 residues. Looked up from germline, CDR1 is SGHNT and CDR2 is YYREEE (reference sequence). The CDR3 is CASSSGQGAHEQYF. CDR3 in DNA: TGTGCCAGCAGCTCCGGACAGGGGGCCCACGAGCAGTACTTC. Full variable domain (missing parts from reference TRBV5-4 and TRBJ2-7): ETGVTQSPTHLIKTRGQQVTLRCSSQSGHNTVSWYQQALGQGPQFIFQYYREEENGRGNFPPRFSGLQFPNYSSELNVNALELDDSALYLCASSSGQGAHEQYFGPGTRLTVT.

The chain has TRBV7-2 and TRBJ2-5; 9 positions agree with TRBD2. The CDR3 covers 15 residues. CDR1 and CDR2 from the germline V gene are SGHTA and FQGNSA. V lost 6 bases to trimming and J lost 1 base; unmatched junction nucleotides: 6. The DNA for the CDR3 is TGTGCCAGCAGTTTGATAGCGGGAGTCCAAGAGACCCAGTACTTC. Translating gives CASSLIAGVQETQYF. Full variable domain (remainder filled in from reference TRBV7-2 and TRBJ2-5): GAGVSQSPSNKVTEKGKDVELRCDPISGHTALYWYRQSLGQGLEFLIYFQGNSAPDKSGLPSDRFSAERTGGSVSTLTIQRTQQEDSAVYLCASSLIAGVQETQYFGPGTRLLVL.

Details on this clone: Additional DNA sequences in this sample encode the identical CDR3. J is TRBJ2-3 and V is TRBV7-2; 9 nucleotides agree with TRBD1. This CDR3 region has 14 residues. Germline-derived CDR1 and CDR2 are SGHTA and FQGNSA. Trimming cost V 5 bases and J 3 bases; bases outside gene matches: 3. This CDR3 reads CASSPGTGTDTQYF. CDR3 in DNA: TGTGCCAGCAGCCCAGGGACAGGGACAGATACGCAGTATTTT.

The chain recombines TRBV5-1 with TRBJ1-2; 7 bases match TRBD1. Per germline, CDR1 SGHRS and CDR2 YFSETQ. This CDR3 region has 13 residues. Trimming removed 5 bases from V and 8 bases from J; junction bases left unmatched: 9. The CDR3 is CASSSGDSGGYTF. DNA of the CDR3: TGCGCCAGCAGTAGCGGGGACAGCGGAGGCTACACCTTC.

The rearrangement links TRBV30 to TRBJ2-5; TRBD2 is a possible D gene (5 bases). The CDR3 totals 14 residues. Germline CDR1 GTSNPN, CDR2 SVGIG (reference sequence). Trimming cost V 2 bases and J 6 bases, with 16 bases left between them. The CDR3 is CAWSREGAVQTQYF. Written as DNA, the CDR3 is TGTGCCTGGAGTCGAGAGGGAGCGGTCCAGACCCAGTACTTC.

This clone was seen only once. This chain links TRBV7-3 with TRBJ1-2; D gene unclear. In germline, CDR1 is SGHTA, CDR2 FQGTGA. V lost 2 bases and J lost 8, with 15 bases in between. This CDR3 spans 14 amino acids. CDR3 nucleotide sequence: TGTGCCAGCAGCTTATTTCCAGAGACGTCCGGCTACACCTTC. Its translation is CASSLFPETSGYTF. The variable domain in full, with the rest retrieved from reference TRBV7-3 and TRBJ1-2, is GAGVSQTPSNKVTEKGKYVELRCDPISGHTALYWYRQSLGQGPEFLIYFQGTGAADDSGLPNDRFFAVRPEGSVSTLKIQRTERGDSAVYLCASSLFPETSGYTFGSGTRLTVV.

The rearrangement joins TRBV9 to TRBJ2-3; D possibly corresponds to TRBD2 (5 bases). The CDR3 totals 14 residues. Germline lookup yields CDR1 SGDLS and CDR2 YYNGEE. Trimming pared 5 bases from V and 1 base from J, leaving 11 bases between. The CDR3 here is CASRRGAGTDTQYF. The CDR3 coding sequence is TGTGCCAGCAGAAGAGGAGCGGGCACAGATACGCAGTATTTT.

Details on this clone: The sample contains more than one DNA sequence encoding this CDR3. V and J are TRBV5-1 and TRBJ2-7; D ambiguous. CDR3 length: 13 amino acids. The V and J ends lost 0 bases and 4 bases respectively, with 8 bases between them. In germline, CDR1 is SGHRS, CDR2 YFSETQ. CDR3 in amino acids: CASSLAPVYEQYF. The CDR3 DNA reads TGCGCCAGCAGCTTGGCCCCGGTTTACGAGCAGTACTTC.

This chain uses TRBV7-2 with TRBJ2-1, with a possible D match to TRBD1 (5 bases). V was pared by 2 bases and J by 8 bases, with 10 bases between. Germline V gene lookup returns CDR1 SGHTA and CDR2 FQGNSA. The CDR3 totals 13 residues. The CDR3 is CASSLREGDEQFF. CDR3 bases: TGTGCCAGCAGCTTAAGGGAAGGGGATGAGCAGTTCTTC.

J is TRBJ2-7 and V is TRBV5-1; D is possibly TRBD1 (7 bases). Per germline, CDR1 SGHRS and CDR2 YFSETQ. Deletions cut 0 bases from V and 6 bases from J, with 16 bases between. This CDR3 contains 15 residues. This chain's CDR3 is CASSLVTQGGSEQYF. CDR3 DNA: TGCGCCAGCAGCTTGGTCACGCAGGGGGGTTCCGAGCAGTACTTC.

In nucleotides, the CDR3 is TGTGCCAGCAGTTCACCAGGAGGGGGGGTCTATGGCTACACCTTC. Translation gives CASSSPGGGVYGYTF. This chain joins TRBV27 and TRBJ1-2; D is perhaps TRBD1 (6 bases). This CDR3 spans 15 amino acids. V was pared by 4 bases and J by 4 bases, with 16 bases between. Germline V lookup: CDR1 MNHEY, CDR2 SMNVEV (reference sequence).

V usage is TRBV4-1 and J usage is TRBJ2-1; 10 bases are shared with TRBD2. The V segment lost 1 base and the J segment 15 bases; nucleotides outside the gene matches: 12. The CDR3 runs 15 residues. Germline CDR1 is MGHRA and CDR2 is YSYEKL. The CDR3 region is CASSQVGTSVRVRFF. The CDR3 DNA reads as TGCGCCAGCAGCCAAGTTGGGACTAGCGTTAGGGTTCGGTTCTTC.

Worth noting for this clone: The sample has other DNA sequences that encode this CDR3 too. J is TRBJ2-2 and V is TRBV7-3, with D tentatively TRBD1 (5 bases). This CDR3 has 13 residues. V was pared by 8 bases and J by 2 bases, with 9 bases between. CDR1 and CDR2 (germline): SGHTA, FQGTGA. As DNA, the CDR3 is TGTGCCAGCGGGGCGTCTAACACCGGGGAGCTGTTTTTT. It specifies CASGASNTGELFF.

The V call is TRBV7-9, the J call TRBJ2-1, with 9 bases identical to TRBD2. The germline V gene encodes CDR1 SEHNR and CDR2 FQNEAQ (reference sequence). This CDR3 region has 14 residues. Trimming took 6 bases from V and 2 from J; bases not matched to a gene: 2. The CDR3 here is CASRTSGPYNEQFF. As DNA, the CDR3 is TGTGCCAGCAGGACTAGCGGACCCTACAATGAGCAGTTCTTC.

The J gene is TRBJ2-5, the V gene TRBV7-2; D not certain. This CDR3 region has 14 residues. Deletions cut 5 bases from V and 5 bases from J, with 15 bases between. CDR1 SGHTA and CDR2 FQGNSA come from the germline V gene. CDR3 protein: CASSRPPVGETQYF. CDR3 bases: TGTGCCAGCAGCCGACCACCCGTGGGGGAGACCCAGTACTTC.

The genes are TRBV11-3 and TRBJ2-1; 7 bases fit TRBD1. Trimming at V came to 6 bases and at J to 2 bases, leaving 7 bases not matched to a gene. CDR3 size: 15 residues. CDR1 is SGHNT, CDR2 YENEEA, per germline. Here the CDR3 DNA reads TGTGCCAGCAGACTGACAGGGTCCCCCTACAATGAGCAGTTCTTC. Translating gives CASRLTGSPYNEQFF.

The J gene is TRBJ2-7, the V gene TRBV7-2; D not certain. V was clipped by 3 bases and J by 2 bases, with 5 bases between them. The length of the CDR3 is 12 residues. Germline loops: CDR1 SGHTA, CDR2 FQGNSA. CDR3 in amino acids: CASSFFPYEQYF. DNA for the CDR3: TGTGCCAGCAGCTTCTTCCCCTACGAGCAGTACTTC.

The chain links TRBV12-5 to TRBJ1-1; a weak D match, TRBD1 (5 bases). The CDR3 has 13 residues. Trimming cost V 7 bases and J 2 bases, with 11 bases left between them. CDR1 and CDR2 from the germline V gene are LGHNT and FRNRAP. This chain's CDR3 is CASVGDLNTEAFF. CDR3 coding DNA: TGTGCTAGTGTCGGGGACCTAAACACTGAAGCTTTCTTT.

This clone appeared once. CDR3 in amino acids: CASSLGWTGGLNEQFF. For the CDR3, the DNA is TGCGCCAGCAGCTTGGGGTGGACAGGGGGCTTAAATGAGCAGTTCTTC. The chain links TRBV5-1 to TRBJ2-1, with TRBD1 matching over 11 bases. This CDR3 has 16 residues. The ends lost 0 bases at V and 7 bases at J; junction bases unmatched: 6. Per germline, CDR1 SGHRS and CDR2 YFSETQ.

This sequence joins TRBV29-1 and TRBJ2-7, with 9 positions matching TRBD1. The CDR3 sequence is 14 residues long. The V segment lost 1 base and the J segment 4 bases; nucleotides outside the gene matches: 5. In germline, CDR1 is SQVTM, CDR2 ANQGSEA. The CDR3 reads CSVEGGTGIYEQYF. The CDR3, as DNA: TGCAGCGTTGAAGGGGGGACAGGGATATACGAGCAGTACTTC.

The table lists this clone with a few counts. V is TRBV6-1 and J is TRBJ1-2, with D possibly matching TRBD1 (5 bases). Germline V lookup: CDR1 MNHNS, CDR2 SASEGT. The germline V and J ends were trimmed by 0 bases and 7 bases, with 9 bases remaining between them. This CDR3 comprises 13 residues. CDR3 protein: CASSEAGHVGYTF. CDR3 bases: TGTGCCAGCAGTGAAGCGGGGCATGTTGGCTACACCTTC.

This rearrangement joins TRBV27 to TRBJ2-1; 7 positions agree with TRBD2. CDR1 is MNHEY and CDR2 is SMNVEV in the germline V gene (reference sequence). CDR3 length equals 15 residues. The V and J ends lost 2 bases and 3 bases, in that order; junction bases with no gene match: 4. Here the CDR3 DNA reads TGTGCCAGCAGTTTAGCCCCGGGGGGCTACAATGAGCAGTTCTTC. Translated, it gives CASSLAPGGYNEQFF.

The count of this clone is one. V is TRBV18 and J is TRBJ2-7; the D gene could be TRBD1 or TRBD2 (6 bases each). CDR1 and CDR2 from the germline V gene are KGHSH and LQKENI. This CDR3 is 15 amino acids long. V was pared by 1 base and J by 6 bases, with 16 bases between. The CDR3 here is CASSPLSSGEVEQYF. DNA for the CDR3: TGTGCCAGCTCACCACTTTCCTCAGGGGAGGTCGAGCAGTACTTC.

The V gene is TRBV4-1, the J gene TRBJ1-3; D ambiguous. Germline V gene sequence: CDR1 MGHRA, CDR2 YSYEKL. V lost 4 bases and J 0 bases, leaving 16 bases between the germline ends. CDR3 length: 17 amino acids. CDR3 DNA sequence: TGCGCCAGCAGCCTACAAACTTCGGGAGTCTCTGGAAACACCATATATTTT. This encodes CASSLQTSGVSGNTIYF.